Given below is one TCR beta chain in context. A junction boundary mismatches the germline segment, possibly from a read error. Original analysis: For nucleated cells, counts were estimated from reference gene primer amplification. Sequencing used immunoSEQ multiplex PCR; TCRdb keeps in-frame clones, though not all of them. V and J calls and clone size are those listed in that table; D and trimming were worked out from the DNA. The sample shows 78,000 or so clones, around 83% of them seen only once. The sample is drawn from a study of blood T cell repertoires in COVID-19. Overall study: The United States, Italy and Spain were the sources of the acute and convalescent COVID-19 samples. Sample material is recorded as cDNA or gDNA derived from T cells, B-cell-depleted T cells, or PBMCs.

CDR1 and CDR2 from the germline V gene are SGHRS and YFSETQ. The CDR3 loop spans 13 amino acids. The sequencing sample was made of peripheral blood. The source of this sequence is a human donor in a cohort sampled during active COVID-19. This chain joins TRBV5-1 and TRBJ2-1; no clear D gene. The CDR3 region is CASRLEPSNEQFF. DNA of the CDR3: TGCGCCAGCAGATTGGAGCCTTCAAATGAGCAGTTCTTC.